This T cell receptor beta chain was captured by sequencing in a study of PD-1 blockade in classical Hodgkin lymphoma. Every patient was affected by relapse after autologous stem cell transplantation, while exposure to brentuximab vedotin was not uniform. Complete response, partial response or progressive disease constituted the best responses recorded. Concerning this clone: Antigen unknown.

This table comes from immunoSEQ multiplex PCR, and its TCRdb copy is limited to in-frame clones, with some not included. The table records about 46,000 clones, about three quarters of them present only once. Whole-study findings and limits: Relapsed/refractory patients reportedly had the lowest baseline TCR diversity, below newly diagnosed patients, who were below healthy donors.

Looked up from germline, CDR1 is MNHNY and CDR2 is SVGAGI (reference sequence). The V gene lost 5 bases and the J gene lost 6 bases, with 15 bases spanning the gap. This CDR3 has 14 residues. V and J are TRBV6-6 and TRBJ2-3; possibly TRBD1 for D (6 bases). This receptor was taken from a human donor with classical Hodgkin lymphoma. Specimen: peripheral blood mononuclear cells (PBMCs), collected at baseline. The CDR3 bases are TGTGCCAGCAGTCTCGAGGACAGTCAGGATACGCAGTATTTT. Translation gives CASSLEDSQDTQYF.